The sequence of this TCR beta chain was determined in a study of tumor-infiltrating lymphocytes in primary liver carcinoma. Study-level information: Enrolled patients were male and female, aged 30 to 69 years. Points from the study as a whole: Tumor samples exhibited a significantly greater top-250-clone fraction than blood samples (p = 0.039).

In germline, CDR1 is LNHDA, CDR2 SQIVND (reference sequence). The CDR3 is made up of 16 amino acids. Constant-region priming of roughly 500 ng total RNA yielded TCR beta cDNA. Slightly modified ARM-PCR served as the procedure for the TCR beta libraries. These libraries came from three rounds of nested multiplex PCR. The first two PCR rounds, nine to ten cycles each, used TRBV1-TRBV30 forward primers and a C-beta reverse primer. TCRdb re-analysed the multiplex PCR reads in MiXCR, keeping a single row per CDR3 protein. The sample consists of some 94,000 distinct CDR3 sequences, roughly 69% of them appearing once. Co-extraction yielded RNA and DNA from approximately 20-30 mg of unsorted bulk tissue. This clonotype has more than one count but fewer than ten. Its target is not known. The junction differs from germline at one of its ends, possibly a read error.

The sequenced sample was liver tumor tissue from sampling region 5. Described subset: tumor region T5, tumor centre. The sequence was collected from a woman aged 60-75 years with primary liver carcinoma and hepatitis B virus infection. The J gene is TRBJ2-2, the V gene TRBV19; possible D gene TRBD1, 7 bases. The CDR3 coding sequence is TGTGTCAGTACCCGGCAGGGGGGCTCGAACACCGGGGAGCTGTTTTTT. Translation: CVSTRQGGSNTGELFF. The full variable domain, in which reference TRBV19 and TRBJ2-2 provide the parts outside the CDR3, is DGGITQSPKYLFRKEGQNVTLSCEQNLNHDAMYWYRQDPGQGLRLIYYSQIVNDFQKGDIAEGYSVSREKKESFPLTVTSAQKNPTAFYLCVSTRQGGSNTGELFFGEGSRLTVL.